Reported below is one T cell receptor (beta chain). This sample was included in a study of shared clonotypes between healthy human individuals. The CDR3 covers 15 residues. CDR1 is MDHEN and CDR2 is SYDVKM in the germline V gene. Trimming left V 5 bases short and J 2 bases short, with 16 bases between. TCRdb's copy holds only in-frame clones and misses some; the assay was immunoSEQ multiplex PCR. The sample consists of about 1.1 million clones, 77% of them appearing once. Sequencing was carried out using memory CD4+ T cells from PBMCs. Specified subset: CD45RA-negative fraction. The chain links TRBV28 to TRBJ2-7; no firm D call. The sequence was collected from a man aged 18 to 29 in good health. Some clones in this sample may be carry-over from other donors' samples. The CDR3 is CASSPRLSTPYEQYF. CDR3 sequence (DNA): TGTGCCAGCAGTCCCCGACTGTCAACTCCCTACGAGCAGTACTTC.